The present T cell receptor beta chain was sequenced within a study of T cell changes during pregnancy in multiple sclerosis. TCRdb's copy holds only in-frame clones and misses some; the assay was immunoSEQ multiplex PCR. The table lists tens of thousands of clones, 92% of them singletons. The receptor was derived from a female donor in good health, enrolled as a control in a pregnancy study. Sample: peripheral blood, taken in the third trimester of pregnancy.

CDR3 nucleotide sequence: TGTGCCATCAGTGAGTCGGGCTCAAGCACAGATACGCAGTATTTT. Translation: CAISESGSSTDTQYF. The V and J genes are TRBV10-3 and TRBJ2-3; D call uncertain. Germline V gene data show CDR1 as ENHRY and CDR2 as SYGVKD. V lost 0 bases to trimming and J lost 0 bases, with 7 bases between them. CDR3 length: 15 residues.